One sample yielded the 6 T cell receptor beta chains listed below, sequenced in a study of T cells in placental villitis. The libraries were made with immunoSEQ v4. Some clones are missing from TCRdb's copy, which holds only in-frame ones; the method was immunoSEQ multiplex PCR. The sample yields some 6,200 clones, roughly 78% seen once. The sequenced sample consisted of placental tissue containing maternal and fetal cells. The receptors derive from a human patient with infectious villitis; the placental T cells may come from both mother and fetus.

As DNA, the CDR3 is TGTGCCAACCGAGTTGGGGCACGACAGACCGGGGAGCTGTTTTTT. Its protein product is CANRVGARQTGELFF. The rearrangement links TRBV2 to TRBJ2-2; tentative D call: TRBD1 (5 bases). Germline-derived CDR1 and CDR2 are SNHLY and FYNNEI. Trimming took off 10 bases at V and 5 bases at J, with 20 bases between the two ends. CDR3 length: 15 residues.

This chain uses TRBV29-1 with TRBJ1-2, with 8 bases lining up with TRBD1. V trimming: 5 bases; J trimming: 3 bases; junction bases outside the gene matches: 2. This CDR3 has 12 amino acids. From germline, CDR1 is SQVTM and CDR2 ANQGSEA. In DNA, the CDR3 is TGCAGCGTTCAACAGGGGGACTATGGCTACACCTTC. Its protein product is CSVQQGDYGYTF.

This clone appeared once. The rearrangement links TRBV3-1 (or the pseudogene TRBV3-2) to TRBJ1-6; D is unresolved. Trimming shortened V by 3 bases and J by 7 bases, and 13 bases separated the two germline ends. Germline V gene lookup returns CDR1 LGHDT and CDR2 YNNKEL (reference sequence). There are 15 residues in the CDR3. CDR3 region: CASSQYNRGNSPLHF. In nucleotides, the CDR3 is TGTGCCAGCAGCCAGTACAACAGAGGAAATTCACCCCTCCACTTT.

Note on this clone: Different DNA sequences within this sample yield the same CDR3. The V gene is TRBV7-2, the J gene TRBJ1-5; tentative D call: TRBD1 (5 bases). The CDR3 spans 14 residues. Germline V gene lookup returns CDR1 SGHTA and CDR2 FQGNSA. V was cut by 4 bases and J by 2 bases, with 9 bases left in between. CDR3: CASSSQDRNQPQHF. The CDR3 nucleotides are TGTGCCAGCAGCTCACAGGACCGCAATCAGCCCCAGCATTTT.

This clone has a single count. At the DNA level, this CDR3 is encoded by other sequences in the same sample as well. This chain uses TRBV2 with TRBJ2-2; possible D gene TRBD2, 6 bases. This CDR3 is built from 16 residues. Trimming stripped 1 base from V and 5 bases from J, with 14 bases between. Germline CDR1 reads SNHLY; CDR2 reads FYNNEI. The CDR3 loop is CASSEVHGGNTGELFF. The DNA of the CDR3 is TGTGCCAGCAGTGAAGTTCACGGGGGAAATACCGGGGAGCTGTTTTTT.

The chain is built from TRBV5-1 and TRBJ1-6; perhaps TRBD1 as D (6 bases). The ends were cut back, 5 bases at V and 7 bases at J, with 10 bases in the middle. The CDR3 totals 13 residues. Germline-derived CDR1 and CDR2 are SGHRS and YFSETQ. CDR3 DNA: TGCGCCAGCAGGGACAGAAAGAATTCACCCCTCCACTTT. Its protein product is CASRDRKNSPLHF.